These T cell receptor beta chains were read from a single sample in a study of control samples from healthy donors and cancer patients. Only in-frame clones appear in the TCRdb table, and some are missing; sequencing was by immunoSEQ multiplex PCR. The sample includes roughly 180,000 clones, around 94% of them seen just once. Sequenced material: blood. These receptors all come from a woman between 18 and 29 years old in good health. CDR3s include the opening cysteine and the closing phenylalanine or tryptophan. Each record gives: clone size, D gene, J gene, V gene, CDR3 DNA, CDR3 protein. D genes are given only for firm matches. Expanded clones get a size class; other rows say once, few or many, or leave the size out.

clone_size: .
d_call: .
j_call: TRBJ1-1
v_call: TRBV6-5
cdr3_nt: TGTGCCAGCAGTTCCGGGGAGGGGGTGATGAACACTGAAGCTTTCTTT
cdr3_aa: CASSSGEGVMNTEAFF

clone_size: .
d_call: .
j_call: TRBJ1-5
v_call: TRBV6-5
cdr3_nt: TGTGCCAGCAGTTACTCGAGGGGTTCGCCCCAGCATTTT
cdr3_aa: CASSYSRGSPQHF

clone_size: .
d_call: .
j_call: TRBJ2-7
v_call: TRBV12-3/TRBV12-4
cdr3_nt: TGTGCCAGCACTGAGGGGGACTACGAGCAGTACTTC
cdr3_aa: CASTEGDYEQYF

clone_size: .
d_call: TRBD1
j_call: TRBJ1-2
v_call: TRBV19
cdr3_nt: TGTGCCAGTAGTATACAGGGGGCTGGCCATGGCTACACCTTC
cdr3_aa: CASSIQGAGHGYTF

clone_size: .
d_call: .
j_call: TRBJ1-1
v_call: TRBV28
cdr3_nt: TGTGCCAGCAGCCTGCGAGTCACTGAAGCTTTCTTT
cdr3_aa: CASSLRVTEAFF

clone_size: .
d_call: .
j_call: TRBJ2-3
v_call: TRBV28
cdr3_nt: TGTGCCAGCAGTTTAATGGAGGGGGCGAGCACAGATACGCAGTATTTT
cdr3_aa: CASSLMEGASTDTQYF

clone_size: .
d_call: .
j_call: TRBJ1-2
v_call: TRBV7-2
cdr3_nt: TGTGCCAGCAGCTTTAGGGACGGAAACTATGGCTACACCTTC
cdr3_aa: CASSFRDGNYGYTF

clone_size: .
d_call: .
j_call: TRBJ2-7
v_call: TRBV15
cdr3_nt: TGTGCCACCAGCAGAGGGGTCGGACAGCAATACGAGCAGTACTTC
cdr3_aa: CATSRGVGQQYEQYF

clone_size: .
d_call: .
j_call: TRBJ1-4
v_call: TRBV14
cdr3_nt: TGTGCCAGCAGTTCAACGTTCAGGGAACGTGAAAAACTGTTTTTT
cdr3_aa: CASSSTFREREKLFF

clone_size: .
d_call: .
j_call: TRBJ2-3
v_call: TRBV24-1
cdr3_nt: TGTGCCACTGGGACACCGAGCACAGATACGCAGTATTTT
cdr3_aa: CATGTPSTDTQYF

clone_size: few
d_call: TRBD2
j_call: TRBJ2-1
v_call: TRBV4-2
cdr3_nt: TGTGCCAGCAGCCAAGCAGCGCGAGCGGGGTACAATGAGCAGTTCTTC
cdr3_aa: CASSQAARAGYNEQFF

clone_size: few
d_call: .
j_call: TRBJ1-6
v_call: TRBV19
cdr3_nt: TGTGCCAGTAGAGAGTGGGGGATTGGGAATTCACCCCTCCACTTT
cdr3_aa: CASREWGIGNSPLHF

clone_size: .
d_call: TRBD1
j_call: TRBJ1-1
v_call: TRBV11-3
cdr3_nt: TGTGCCAGCAGCTTGGGACAGGGAAGCGGTGAAGCTTTCTTT
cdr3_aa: CASSLGQGSGEAFF

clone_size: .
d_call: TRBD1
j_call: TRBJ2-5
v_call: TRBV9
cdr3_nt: TGTGCCAGCAGCGTAGGAGGGGGCGAAGAGACCCAGTACTTC
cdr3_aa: CASSVGGGEETQYF

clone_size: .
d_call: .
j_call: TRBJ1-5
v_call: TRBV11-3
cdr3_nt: TGTGCCAGCAGCCGGGATGGGAGAAGCAATCAGCCCCAGCATTTT
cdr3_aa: CASSRDGRSNQPQHF

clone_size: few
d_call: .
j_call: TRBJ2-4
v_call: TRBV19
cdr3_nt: TGTGCCAGTAGTATCTCGGGACAAGGGGACATTCAGTACTTC
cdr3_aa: CASSISGQGDIQYF

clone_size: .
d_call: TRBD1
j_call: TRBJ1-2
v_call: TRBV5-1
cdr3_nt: TGCGCCAGCAGCTCGGGACAGGGCTATGGCTACACCTTC
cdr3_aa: CASSSGQGYGYTF

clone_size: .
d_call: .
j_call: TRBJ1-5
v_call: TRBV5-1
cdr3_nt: TGCGCCAGCAGTGGGGGGAACGATCAGCCCCAGCATTTT
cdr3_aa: CASSGGNDQPQHF

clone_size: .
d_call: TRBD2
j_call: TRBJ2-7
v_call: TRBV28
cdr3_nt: TGTGCCAGCAGTCCCCCCCGGGGGGGAGGGCCGGAATCCTACGAGCAGTACTTC
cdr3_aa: CASSPPRGGGPESYEQYF

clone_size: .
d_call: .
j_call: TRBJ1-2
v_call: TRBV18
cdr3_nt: TGTGCCAGCTCACCTCCGGCAGATATCTATGGCTACACCTTC
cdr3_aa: CASSPPADIYGYTF

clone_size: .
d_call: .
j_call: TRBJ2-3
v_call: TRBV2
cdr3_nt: TGTGCCAGCAGTTCGGCCGTCGGCACAGATACGCAGTATTTT
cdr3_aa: CASSSAVGTDTQYF

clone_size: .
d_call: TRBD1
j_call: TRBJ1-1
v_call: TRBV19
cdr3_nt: TGTGCCAGTAGTACACGGACAGGGTCCACTGAAGCTTTCTTT
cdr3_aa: CASSTRTGSTEAFF

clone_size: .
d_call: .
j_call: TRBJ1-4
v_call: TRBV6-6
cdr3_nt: TGTGCCAGCAGTTACGTGAGGGGAACAGGGGAAAAACTGTTTTTT
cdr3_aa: CASSYVRGTGEKLFF

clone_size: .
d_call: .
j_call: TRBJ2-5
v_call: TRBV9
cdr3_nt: TGTGCCAGCAGCGTAGACAGAGGAGAGACCCAGTACTTC
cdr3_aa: CASSVDRGETQYF

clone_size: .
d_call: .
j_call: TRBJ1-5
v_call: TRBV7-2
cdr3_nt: TGTGCCAGCAGCTTTTTTGACAATCAGCCCCAGCATTTT
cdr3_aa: CASSFFDNQPQHF

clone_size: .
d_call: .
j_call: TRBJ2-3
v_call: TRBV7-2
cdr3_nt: TGTGCCAGCAGCTTAGGGACTACCACAGATACGCAGTATTTT
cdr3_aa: CASSLGTTTDTQYF

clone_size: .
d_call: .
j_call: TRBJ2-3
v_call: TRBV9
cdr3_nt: TGTGCCAGCAGCCCTTTACTAGTAACAGATACGCAGTATTTT
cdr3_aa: CASSPLLVTDTQYF

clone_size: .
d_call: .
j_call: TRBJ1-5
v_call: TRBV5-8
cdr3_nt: TGTGCCAGCAGCTTGGTTCGGCTGGACGAGCCCCAGCATTTT
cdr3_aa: CASSLVRLDEPQHF

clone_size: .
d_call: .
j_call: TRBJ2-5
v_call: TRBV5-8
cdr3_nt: TGTGCCAGCAGCTTAGCAGGGTCTATGTGGGAGACCCAGTACTTC
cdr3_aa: CASSLAGSMWETQYF

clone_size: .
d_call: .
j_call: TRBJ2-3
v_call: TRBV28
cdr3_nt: TGTGCCAGCAGTTACGGTAGCACAGATACGCAGTATTTT
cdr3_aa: CASSYGSTDTQYF

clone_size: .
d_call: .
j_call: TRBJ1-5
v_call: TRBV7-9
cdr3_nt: TGTGCCAGCAGCTTAAAGGGGGAGGCACAGCCCCAGCATTTT
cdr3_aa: CASSLKGEAQPQHF

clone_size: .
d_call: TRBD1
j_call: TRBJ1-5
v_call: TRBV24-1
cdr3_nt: TGTGCCACCAGTGATTCCGGGACAGGGTACAATCAGCCCCAGCATTTT
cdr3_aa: CATSDSGTGYNQPQHF

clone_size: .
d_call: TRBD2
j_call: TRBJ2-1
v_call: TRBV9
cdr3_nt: TGTGCCAGCAGCGTATCCCAGGGACTAGCGGGCCCGGGGCAGTTCTTC
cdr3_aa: CASSVSQGLAGPGQFF

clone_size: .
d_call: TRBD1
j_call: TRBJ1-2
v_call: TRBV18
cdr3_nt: TGTGCCAGCTCACCAGAGGGACAGGGCCCGGTGGGCTATGGCTACACCTTC
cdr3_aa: CASSPEGQGPVGYGYTF

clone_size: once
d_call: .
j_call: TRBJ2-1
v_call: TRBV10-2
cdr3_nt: TGCGCCAGCAGTGAGTCGAGATGGGGCAATGAGCAGTTCTTC
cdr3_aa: CASSESRWGNEQFF

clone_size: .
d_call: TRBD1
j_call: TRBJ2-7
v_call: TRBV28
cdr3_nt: TGTGCCAGTAGGACAGGGGGAAGGAGGGAGCAGTACTTC
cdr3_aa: CASRTGGRREQYF

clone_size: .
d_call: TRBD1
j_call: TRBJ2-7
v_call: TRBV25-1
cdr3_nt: TGTGCCAGCAGTGACACCGGGACAGGGGTCTACGAGCAGTACTTC
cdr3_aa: CASSDTGTGVYEQYF

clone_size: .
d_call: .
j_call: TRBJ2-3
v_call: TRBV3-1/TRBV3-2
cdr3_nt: TGTGCCAGCACCCCGGGACACCGCACAGATACGCAGTATTTT
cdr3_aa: CASTPGHRTDTQYF

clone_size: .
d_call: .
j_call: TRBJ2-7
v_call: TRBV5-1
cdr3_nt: TGCGCCAGCAGCGTTAGCGCCTCCTACGAGCAGTACTTC
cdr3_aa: CASSVSASYEQYF

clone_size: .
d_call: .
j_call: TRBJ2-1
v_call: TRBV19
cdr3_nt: TGTGCCAGTAGCAGCGAGGCGTACTCCGATGAGCAGTTCTTC
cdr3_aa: CASSSEAYSDEQFF

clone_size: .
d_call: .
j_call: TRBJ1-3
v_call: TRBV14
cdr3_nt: TGTGCCAGCAGCCAAGTCGTAGCTGGAAACACCATATATTTT
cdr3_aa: CASSQVVAGNTIYF

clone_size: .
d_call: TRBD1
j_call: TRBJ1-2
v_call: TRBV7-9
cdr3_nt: TGTGCCAGCAGCTTAGTCACGCCGCCAGGGGGCTATGGCTACACCTTC
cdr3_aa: CASSLVTPPGGYGYTF

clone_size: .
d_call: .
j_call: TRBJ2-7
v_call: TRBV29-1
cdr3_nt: TGCAGCGTTGCGGGGATCGGTTACGAGCAGTACTTC
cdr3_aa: CSVAGIGYEQYF

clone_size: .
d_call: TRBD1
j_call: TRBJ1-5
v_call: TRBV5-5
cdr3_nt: TGTGCCAGCAGCCCAGCAGGGGGAAGCAATCAGCCCCAGCATTTT
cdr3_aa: CASSPAGGSNQPQHF

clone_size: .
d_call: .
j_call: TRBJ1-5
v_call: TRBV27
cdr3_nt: TGTGCCAGACAGGGTGGCAATCAGCCCCAGCATTTT
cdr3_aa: CARQGGNQPQHF

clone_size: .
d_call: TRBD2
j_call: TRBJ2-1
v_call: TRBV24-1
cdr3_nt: TGTGCCACCAGTGACCCCGGGACTAGCGGGAGGGGCTACAATGAGCAGTTCTTC
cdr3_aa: CATSDPGTSGRGYNEQFF

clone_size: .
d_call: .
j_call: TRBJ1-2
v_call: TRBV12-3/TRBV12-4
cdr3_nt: TGTGCCAGCAACCTGGCGGGGGTCGATGGCTACACCTTC
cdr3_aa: CASNLAGVDGYTF

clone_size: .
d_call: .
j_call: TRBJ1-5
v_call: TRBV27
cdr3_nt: TGTGCCAGCAGTCTCATTGGGGCTGCTCGACAGCCCCAGCATTTT
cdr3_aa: CASSLIGAARQPQHF

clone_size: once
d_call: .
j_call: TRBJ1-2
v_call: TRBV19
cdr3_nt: TGTGCCAGTAGTCTCCCCGGGGCAGCCCAACGGATCTATGGCTACACCTTC
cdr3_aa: CASSLPGAAQRIYGYTF

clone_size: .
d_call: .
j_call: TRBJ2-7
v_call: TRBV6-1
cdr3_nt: TGTGCCAGCAGTGAAGGGCTCTACGAGCAGTACTTC
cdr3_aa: CASSEGLYEQYF